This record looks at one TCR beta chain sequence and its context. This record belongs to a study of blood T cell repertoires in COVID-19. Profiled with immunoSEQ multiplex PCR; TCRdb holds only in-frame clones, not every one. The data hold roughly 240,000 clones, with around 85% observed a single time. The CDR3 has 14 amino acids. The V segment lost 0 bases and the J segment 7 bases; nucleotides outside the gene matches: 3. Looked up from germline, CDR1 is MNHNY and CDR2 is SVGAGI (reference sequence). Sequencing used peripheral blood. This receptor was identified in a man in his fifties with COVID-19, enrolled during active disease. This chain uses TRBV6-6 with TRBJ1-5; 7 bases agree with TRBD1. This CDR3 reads CASSYSDRDQPQHF. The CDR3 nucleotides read TGTGCCAGCAGTTACTCTGACAGGGACCAGCCCCAGCATTTT.